The 7 T cell receptor beta chains given below trace back to one sample, sequenced in a study of shared clonotypes between healthy human individuals. The table came from immunoSEQ multiplex PCR; TCRdb's copy has only in-frame clones and leaves some out. The repertoire includes about 1.1 million clones, around 77% of them detected once, and roughly 0.9% sits in the top ten. Source material: memory CD4+ T cells from PBMCs. Subset: CD45RA-negative fraction. These receptors all stem from a man between 18 and 29 years old in good health. Some clones in this sample may be carry-over from other donors' samples.

This clone has a handful of counts. The rearrangement uses TRBV18 and TRBJ1-2; D is unclear. V lost 2 bases to trimming and J lost 8 bases, with 18 bases between them. The CDR3 is 15 residues long. Looked up from germline, CDR1 is KGHSH and CDR2 is LQKENI. CDR3 sequence reads: CASSPAIDPLEGYTF. The CDR3, as DNA: TGTGCCAGCTCACCAGCGATAGATCCCTTGGAGGGCTACACCTTC.

The CDR3 here is CASSESTPGQAIDTQYF. In DNA, the CDR3 is TGTGCCAGCAGTGAATCCACTCCGGGACAGGCGATAGATACGCAGTATTTT. This chain connects TRBV6-1 to TRBJ2-3; 8 nucleotides align to TRBD1. Germline CDR1 and CDR2: MNHNS and SASEGT. With 2 bases clipped from V and 5 bases from J, the junction kept 12 bases outside the gene matches. The CDR3 is 17 residues long.

V gene TRBV2 combines with J gene TRBJ1-2; 8 positions agree with TRBD1. Trimming removed 11 bases from V and 2 bases from J; junction bases left unmatched: 16. The CDR3 is made up of 16 amino acids. The germline V gene has CDR1 SNHLY and CDR2 FYNNEI. The CDR3: CAARASLQGGNYGYTF. The CDR3 DNA reads TGTGCCGCTCGGGCGTCTTTACAGGGGGGGAACTATGGCTACACCTTC.

This sequence joins TRBV6-1 and TRBJ1-2; no definite D call. Germline CDR1 reads MNHNS; CDR2 reads SASEGT. The V gene lost 6 bases and the J gene lost 8 bases, with 13 bases spanning the gap. The CDR3 length is 12 residues. The CDR3 nucleotides are TGTGCCAGCAGCGAGATTAGACGGGGCTACACCTTC. It specifies CASSEIRRGYTF.

The rearrangement uses TRBV5-1 and TRBJ2-7, with 13 nucleotides matching TRBD2. Germline lookup yields CDR1 SGHRS and CDR2 YFSETQ. The length of the CDR3 is 15 residues. V lost 2 bases and J lost 5; bases outside the gene matches: 4. CDR3 bases: TGCGCCAGCAGCTTCGGGACTAGCGGGGTCGACGAGCAGTACTTC. Translation gives CASSFGTSGVDEQYF.

Ten or more counts support this clone. The chain recombines TRBV30 with TRBJ2-5; D ambiguous. Germline CDR1 and CDR2: GTSNPN and SVGIG (reference sequence). This CDR3 spans 12 amino acids. Trimming removed 4 bases from V and 5 bases from J, with 11 bases in between. The CDR3 DNA reads as TGTGCCTGGAAAAGCCCGTCCGAGACCCAGTACTTC. Its translation is CAWKSPSETQYF.

J is TRBJ1-1 and V is TRBV28; TRBD1 is a possible D gene (6 bases). CDR3 length equals 12 residues. Trimming pared 7 bases from V and 11 bases from J, leaving 17 bases between. The germline gives CDR1 MDHEN, CDR2 SYDVKM. CDR3 DNA sequence: TGTGCCAGCACCCAAGCAGGGGAGTGGGCTTTCTTT. This translates into CASTQAGEWAFF.